This record concerns one T cell receptor (beta chain) sequence. Some clones are missing from TCRdb's copy, which holds only in-frame ones; the method was immunoSEQ multiplex PCR. This table holds approximately 440,000 clones, approximately 90% found once. This record comes from a study of blood T cell repertoires in COVID-19. At the level of the study: From the United States, Italy and Spain came samples of acute and convalescent COVID-19. The analysed material was cDNA or gDNA that came from T cells, B-cell-depleted T cells, or PBMCs.

Participants, roughly 18 to 90 years old, spanned around 25 US areas. Participants' own reports of clinical history determined their cohort assignment. The CDR3 covers 16 residues. The ends lost 2 bases at V and 0 bases at J; junction bases unmatched: 7. Germline CDR1 reads SGHAT; CDR2 reads FQNNGV. The receptor was derived from a woman aged 18 to 35 who had recovered from COVID-19. The chain links TRBV11-2 to TRBJ2-7, with 7 nucleotides matching TRBD2. Source material: PBMCs or T cells enriched from blood (not recorded which). CDR3 coding DNA: TGTGCCAGCAGCTTATCTCGGGGGGACCTCTCCTACGAGCAGTACTTC. It encodes CASSLSRGDLSYEQYF.